This is a list of T cell receptor beta chains from one sample in a study of blood T cell repertoires in COVID-19. Some clones are missing from TCRdb's copy, which holds only in-frame ones; the method was immunoSEQ multiplex PCR. The data show about 160,000 clones, over 90% seen once. What was sequenced was peripheral blood. The source is a man aged 50 or older with acute or convalescent COVID-19. Both conserved end residues are part of each CDR3. A D gene is named only where the DNA matches it firmly. Size values are once, few and many counts, or a class for expanded clones, and some rows have none.

TRBV5-6	TRBJ1-5	13	.	.	TGTGCCAGCAGCTTACAGGGTAGTCAGCCCCAGCATTTT	CASSLQGSQPQHF
TRBV2	TRBJ1-1	13	.	.	TGTGCCAGCAGTGGGGACAAAAACACTGAAGCTTTCTTT	CASSGDKNTEAFF
TRBV10-3	TRBJ1-6	14	.	.	TGTGCCATCAGAGCTCCGGGAGGACGTTCACCCCTCCACTTT	CAIRAPGGRSPLHF
TRBV11-1	TRBJ2-3	13	once	.	TGTGCCAGCGCGACAGGGAGGACAGATACGCAGTATTTT	CASATGRTDTQYF
TRBV7-9	TRBJ1-2	14	.	.	TGTGCCAGCACCGTTCTGGGCGCCCCCTATGGCTACACCTTC	CASTVLGAPYGYTF
TRBV10-3	TRBJ1-2	16	.	TRBD1	TGTGCCATCAGTGAGGGCGGGACAGGGGCTAACTATGGCTACACCTTC	CAISEGGTGANYGYTF
TRBV19	TRBJ2-3	16	.	TRBD2	TGTGCCAGTAGTCTAACTAGCGGGAAGAGCACAGATACGCAGTATTTT	CASSLTSGKSTDTQYF
TRBV9	TRBJ1-2	14	.	TRBD1	TGTGCCAGCAGCGTACCGGGACAGGGGGACGGCTACACCTTC	CASSVPGQGDGYTF
TRBV7-2	TRBJ1-5	16	.	.	TGTGCCAGCAGCTTAGCCGGGACACAATTCAATCAGCCCCAGCATTTT	CASSLAGTQFNQPQHF
TRBV6-5	TRBJ1-6	14	.	.	TGTGCCAGCAGTAGCGGGACAACCCTTCGGCCCCTCCACTTT	CASSSGTTLRPLHF
TRBV7-3	TRBJ2-1	15	.	TRBD2	TGTGCCAGCAGCTACAATAGCGGGCGCTACAATGAGCAGTTCTTC	CASSYNSGRYNEQFF
TRBV29-1	TRBJ1-2	12	.	TRBD1	TGCAGCGTTACCGCAGGGGGCTTTGGCTACACCTTC	CSVTAGGFGYTF
TRBV12-5	TRBJ2-1	19	.	TRBD1	TGTGCTAGTGGTTTGACACACGACGGACAGGGAATCTCCTACAATGAGCAGTTCTTC	CASGLTHDGQGISYNEQFF
TRBV28	TRBJ2-3	15	.	.	TGTGCCAGCAGGGCCCGGGTCTATGGCACAGATACGCAGTATTTT	CASRARVYGTDTQYF
TRBV19	TRBJ2-5	15	.	TRBD2	TGTGCCAGTAGTATACTAGCGGGGGAGCGAGAGACCCAGTACTTC	CASSILAGERETQYF
TRBV7-3	TRBJ2-5	17	.	TRBD1	TGTGCCAGCAGCCCCACCCCCGGGACAGGTGTCCAAGAGACCCAGTACTTC	CASSPTPGTGVQETQYF
TRBV7-9	TRBJ1-4	13	.	.	TGTGCCAGCAGTCAAGCAGGGGTTGAAAAACTGTTTTTT	CASSQAGVEKLFF
TRBV3-1/TRBV3-2	TRBJ1-4	14	.	TRBD1	TGTGCCAGCAGCGAGACAGGGGGGAGGGAAAAACTGTTTTTT	CASSETGGREKLFF
TRBV7-9	TRBJ2-2	17	.	.	TGTGCCAGCAGCAACCCAGGTGGGGGCTCGGTCACCGGGGAGCTGTTTTTT	CASSNPGGGSVTGELFF
TRBV15	TRBJ2-7	12	.	.	TGTGCCACCAGCAGAGATCGGGTTGAGCAGTACTTC	CATSRDRVEQYF
TRBV25-1	TRBJ1-2	17	.	TRBD1	TGTGCCAGCACCCCAGGGGCAGGGGGCGCCACCCCCTATGGCTACACCTTC	CASTPGAGGATPYGYTF
TRBV6-5	TRBJ1-5	13	.	.	TGTGCCAGCAGTTACTCGAATCTACAGCCCCAGCATTTT	CASSYSNLQPQHF
TRBV28	TRBJ2-3	11	.	.	TGTGCCAGCAGTTCCAGAGATACGCAGTATTTT	CASSSRDTQYF
TRBV6-5	TRBJ2-1	12	once	TRBD1	TGTGCCAGCAGTCCACAGGGGGATGAGCAGTTCTTC	CASSPQGDEQFF
TRBV27	TRBJ2-2	15	.	TRBD1	TGTGCCAGCAGTTTTAACGGACAGGGAAGCGGGGAGCTGTTTTTT	CASSFNGQGSGELFF
TRBV18	TRBJ2-2	14	.	.	TGTGCCAGCTCACCTGCACTGAACACCGGGGAGCTGTTTTTT	CASSPALNTGELFF
TRBV7-9	TRBJ1-1	14	.	TRBD1	TGTGCCAGCAGCACGACAGGGGGCTACACTGAAGCTTTCTTT	CASSTTGGYTEAFF
TRBV5-1	TRBJ2-2	17	.	TRBD2	TGCGCCAGCAGCTTGGGGCTTCTAGCGGGAAACACCGGGGAGCTGTTTTTT	CASSLGLLAGNTGELFF
TRBV16	TRBJ1-2	14	.	.	TGTGCCAGCAGCCAATTCGGGGGAGAGGGCGGCTACACCTTC	CASSQFGGEGGYTF
TRBV29-1	TRBJ1-1	14	.	.	TGCAGCGTCGTTGTTAGCCCCCCGGCCACTGAAGCTTTCTTT	CSVVVSPPATEAFF
TRBV24-1	TRBJ2-5	14	.	.	TGTGCCACCAGTGATTTGGACCGGGTTGAGACCCAGTACTTC	CATSDLDRVETQYF
TRBV5-1	TRBJ2-2	16	.	TRBD2	TGCGCCAGCAGCTTCCGTAGCGGGGCGAATACCGGGGAGCTGTTTTTT	CASSFRSGANTGELFF
TRBV5-1	TRBJ2-3	16	.	.	TGCGCCAGCAGCTTGGCCGGCGGGGACCACACAGATGCGCAGTATTTT	CASSLAGGDHTDAQYF
TRBV7-2	TRBJ2-7	17	.	.	TGTGCCAGCAGCTTAGCCCTTTCATGGACCCGGGGCTACGAGCAGTACTTC	CASSLALSWTRGYEQYF
TRBV6-6	TRBJ1-2	13	.	.	TGTGCCAGCAGGGAACAGGCTAACTATGGCTACACCTTC	CASREQANYGYTF
TRBV7-6	TRBJ1-2	16	.	TRBD1	TGTGCCAGCAGCTTATCTATGACAGGGGCTGGCGATGGCTACACCTTC	CASSLSMTGAGDGYTF
TRBV24-1	TRBJ2-2	13	.	.	TGTGCCACCAGTCTTTTGAACACCGGGGAGCTGTTTTTT	CATSLLNTGELFF
TRBV28	TRBJ1-1	15	once	.	TGTGCCAGCACCATCGGGGGGCGATTGAACACTGAAGCTTTCTTT	CASTIGGRLNTEAFF
TRBV7-2	TRBJ2-1	16	.	TRBD1	TGTGCCAGCAGCTTATCCACCGGGACAGGGTACAATGAGCAGTTCTTC	CASSLSTGTGYNEQFF
TRBV7-9	TRBJ1-6	15	.	TRBD1	TGTGCCAGCAGCCCCGACAGGGGGCGACGGTCACCCCTCCACTTT	CASSPDRGRRSPLHF
TRBV5-3	TRBJ1-4	13	.	.	TGTGCCAAGGGGCCCGGGGGTAATGAAAAACTGTTTTTT	CAKGPGGNEKLFF
TRBV28	TRBJ2-1	15	.	TRBD2	TGTGCCAGCAGTCCCTTCGGGACTAGCGGAAGAGAGCAGTTCTTC	CASSPFGTSGREQFF
TRBV11-2	TRBJ2-5	14	.	TRBD2	TGTGCCAGCAGCGGCCCGGGGGGGGGCGGGACCCAGTACTTC	CASSGPGGGGTQYF
TRBV7-2	TRBJ1-3	17	.	TRBD1	TGTGCCAGCAGCCCGAACCCGGGACAGTTCTCTGGAAACACCATATATTTT	CASSPNPGQFSGNTIYF
TRBV25-1	TRBJ2-1	16	.	TRBD2	TGTGCCAGCAGTGATTTAGCGGGAGTATCCTACAATGAGCAGTTCTTC	CASSDLAGVSYNEQFF
TRBV3-1/TRBV3-2	TRBJ2-5	15	.	TRBD1	TGTGCCAGCAGCCAAGAGGGGACAGGGGGATCGAACCAGTACTTC	CASSQEGTGGSNQYF
TRBV19	TRBJ2-4	14	.	.	TGTGCCAGTAGTCCCCCCGGCCTCCGGGACATTCAGTACTTC	CASSPPGLRDIQYF
TRBV5-4	TRBJ2-5	18	.	TRBD2	TGTGCCAGCAGCCCGGGGATGGCAAGCGGGGGAATCCAAGAGACCCAGTACTTC	CASSPGMASGGIQETQYF
TRBV28	TRBJ1-5	14	.	.	TGTGCCAGCAACCAACCCAGGGGCTGGCAGCCCCAGCATTTT	CASNQPRGWQPQHF
TRBV18	TRBJ1-5	15	.	TRBD1	TGTGCCAGCTCACACCGACAGGGACGCAATCAGCCCCAGCATTTT	CASSHRQGRNQPQHF
TRBV5-1	TRBJ1-1	15	once	TRBD1	TGCGCCAGCAGCAGGGAGACAGGGGGCGTTGGTGAAGCTTTCTTT	CASSRETGGVGEAFF
TRBV5-1	TRBJ2-1	16	.	TRBD2	TGCGCCAGCAGCTTGGATCAAGCGGGGGGCTACAATGAGCAGTTCTTC	CASSLDQAGGYNEQFF
TRBV6-5	TRBJ1-5	16	.	.	TGTGCCAGCAGTTACTCTGGGGCAGGGTTAGATCAGCCCCAGCATTTT	CASSYSGAGLDQPQHF
TRBV18	TRBJ2-1	15	.	TRBD1	TGTGCCAGCTCACCCCCCGGGACAGGGGGCAATGAGCAGTTCTTC	CASSPPGTGGNEQFF
TRBV30	TRBJ2-3	15	.	.	TGTGCCTGGAGTGTAACCCTGTACCCACACCATACGCAGTATTTT	CAWSVTLYPHHTQYF
TRBV27	TRBJ2-4	15	.	.	TGTGCCAGCAGTTTACGGGGGTGGGACAAAAACATTCAGTACTTC	CASSLRGWDKNIQYF
TRBV24-1	TRBJ1-1	15	.	.	TGTGCCACCAGTGACACAGGGAAAGGGGCGGCTGAAGCTTTCTTT	CATSDTGKGAAEAFF
TRBV20-1	TRBJ2-1	16	once	.	TGCAGTGCTAGTTCGGCTAGCCCTAGCTCCTACAATGAGCAGTTCTTC	CSASSASPSSYNEQFF